This T cell receptor beta chain is from a study of early T cells in non-severe SARS-CoV-2 infection. About the research overall: Chains from this unsorted whole-blood bulk RNA could not be paired.

Individual cDNA molecules received unique molecular identifiers during library preparation. TCRdb ran MiXCR on the 5' RACE reads and lists one entry per CDR3 protein. The sample records tens of thousands of distinct CDR3 sequences, roughly 9.9% being singletons. CDR3 length: 14 residues. Looked up from germline, CDR1 is DFQATT and CDR2 is SNEGSKA (reference sequence). The J segment lost 4 bases and the V segment lost 4 bases, leaving 3 bases of the junction unmatched. In this sample, this clonotype turned up many times. As yet, its antigen is unknown. Study-level results: A preference for anti-spike CD8 responses marked VDJdb matching, which missed private and CD4 specificities.

The clonotype originates from an adult who was a healthcare worker with PCR-confirmed SARS-CoV-2 infection or an uninfected control (not recorded which). The chain couples TRBV20-1 to TRBJ2-3; 12 bases map to TRBD2. Input material: whole blood. The CDR3 coding sequence is TGCAGTGCTACTAGCGGGGGGGGCGCAGATACGCAGTATTTT. As protein: CSATSGGGADTQYF.